The T cell receptor (beta chain) described here comes from a study of blood T cell repertoires in COVID-19. As for the study in general: Acute and convalescent COVID-19 specimens originated in the United States, Italy and Spain.

Measured with immunoSEQ multiplex PCR; TCRdb has only the in-frame clones, and not every one. The table shows fewer than 500,000 clones, with around 89% occurring only once. Each recovered donor of Cohort 3 presented with two negative PCRs, clearance, or symptom resolution. Germline CDR1 reads WNHNN; CDR2 reads SYGVQD (reference sequence). Trimming removed 5 bases from V and 6 bases from J, with 12 bases in between. This CDR3 is 13 amino acids long. V gene TRBV10-1 combines with J gene TRBJ2-3; no firm D call. Sequences were obtained from PBMCs or T cells enriched from blood (not recorded which). The source is a man aged 30-40 years who had recovered from COVID-19. The CDR3 protein is CASSSPDGDTQYF. Here the CDR3 DNA reads TGCGCCAGCAGTTCCCCAGACGGGGATACGCAGTATTTT.